The TCR beta chain under discussion was sequenced for a study of blood T cell repertoires in COVID-19. The V and J ends lost 2 bases and 4 bases respectively, with 9 bases between them. The CDR3 runs 13 residues. Germline V lookup: CDR1 SGHTS, CDR2 YDEGEE. Sequencing used immunoSEQ multiplex PCR; TCRdb keeps in-frame clones, though not all of them. The sample has approximately 170,000 clones, approximately 88% seen once. Sequencing input: PBMCs or T cells enriched from blood (not recorded which). The rearrangement joins TRBV5-8 to TRBJ1-2; no reliable D call. The TCR originated in a woman between 18 and 30 years old who had recovered from COVID-19. The CDR3, as DNA: TGTGCCAGCAGCTTACGTCACGGCTATGGCTACACCTTC. Its protein product is CASSLRHGYGYTF.